The 29 T cell receptor beta chains in this list originate from one sample, sequenced in a study of T cells in Graves' hyperthyroidism and ophthalmopathy. TCR beta CDR3 regions were amplified from RNA transcripts. The study used the HTBI primer set for a first-round RT-PCR of the TCR CDR3. TCRdb reprocessed the multiplex PCR reads with MiXCR, giving one entry per CDR3 protein. Of under 400,000 distinct CDR3 sequences listed, about 16% were seen once; the top ten hold about 21%. Material for sequencing was blood. All receptors come from a woman aged 55-70 years with Graves' ophthalmopathy.

The chain carries TRBV19 and TRBJ2-3; D gene uncertain. This CDR3 comprises 13 residues. Trimming stripped 7 bases from V and 2 bases from J, with 10 bases between. Germline V gene sequence: CDR1 LNHDA, CDR2 SQIVND (reference sequence). The CDR3 coding sequence is TGTGCCAGTACTCCCTCTAACACAGATACGCAGTATTTT. The encoded protein is CASTPSNTDTQYF.

This clonotype was counted many times. The rearrangement joins TRBV6-2 or TRBV6-3 to TRBJ2-6; D is possibly TRBD2 (5 bases). Trimming took off 2 bases at V and 0 bases at J, with 11 bases between the two ends. CDR3 length: 17 amino acids. The germline V gene has CDR1 MNHEY and CDR2 SVGEGT. The CDR3 sequence: CASSYGRAGSGANVLTF. The CDR3 DNA reads as TGTGCCAGCAGTTACGGACGGGCGGGCTCTGGGGCCAACGTCCTGACTTTC.

Comments on this clonotype: A much larger clone differs from this one at a single base, so this may be a read error. The chain employs TRBV5-1 and TRBJ2-1; TRBD1 matches at 9 bases. In germline, CDR1 is SGHRS, CDR2 YFSETQ. This CDR3 is built from 14 residues. CDR3 protein: CASSWETGGGEQIF. CDR3 DNA sequence: TGCGCCAGCAGCTGGGAAACAGGGGGCGGAGAGCAGATCTTC.

The chain carries TRBV29-1 and TRBJ2-2; D remains unclear. Germline CDR1 reads SQVTM; CDR2 reads ANQGSEA. V lost 1 base and J 0 bases, leaving 9 bases between the germline ends. The CDR3 runs to 15 residues. The CDR3 spells CSVEGTPANTGELFF. CDR3 sequence (DNA): TGCAGCGTTGAAGGCACTCCGGCGAACACCGGGGAGCTGTTTTTT.

This clonotype was picked up a small number of times. The rearrangement links TRBV6-1 to TRBJ1-3; a weak D match, TRBD1 (6 bases). V lost 4 bases and J lost 0, with 13 bases in between. CDR3 length: 16 amino acids. Germline V gene sequence: CDR1 MNHNS, CDR2 SASEGT. In nucleotides, the CDR3 is TGTGCCAGCAGTGCGCGACAGGTTTCCTCTGGAAACACCATATATTTT. It translates to CASSARQVSSGNTIYF.

This clonotype was recorded at least ten times. V and J are TRBV12-3 or TRBV12-4 and TRBJ2-1; a weak D match, TRBD2 (5 bases). The CDR3 extends over 14 amino acids. Trimming took off 2 bases at V and 9 bases at J, with 14 bases between the two ends. CDR3 loop: CASSLNARRGEQFF. In nucleotides, the CDR3 is TGTGCCAGCAGTTTAAATGCACGTCGGGGTGAGCAGTTCTTC.

The V gene is TRBV7-6, the J gene TRBJ2-3; D is uncertain. The CDR3 contains 14 residues. Germline V gene lookup returns CDR1 SGHVS and CDR2 FNYEAQ. V was clipped by 5 bases and J by 4 bases, with 13 bases between them. CDR3 bases: TGTGCCAGCAGCGCCGTCGAGGCCGCAGATACGCAGTATTTT. It encodes CASSAVEAADTQYF.

This clonotype appeared many times. V is TRBV6-2 or TRBV6-3 and J is TRBJ2-1; 15 bases fit TRBD2. J lost 5 bases, V lost 4 bases, and 6 bases had no gene match. This CDR3 spans 17 amino acids. Germline V gives CDR1 MNHEY, CDR2 SVGEGT. CDR3 region: CASSSRTSGRVHNEQFF. The CDR3 nucleotides are TGTGCCAGCAGTTCCCGGACTAGCGGGAGGGTTCACAATGAGCAGTTCTTC.

This clonotype was recorded many times. The V call is TRBV10-3, the J call TRBJ1-1, with TRBD1 matching over 9 bases. Germline lookup yields CDR1 ENHRY and CDR2 SYGVKD. The CDR3 length is 17 residues. V was pared by 2 bases and J by 0 bases, with 7 bases of the junction left unmatched. The CDR3 nucleotides read TGTGCCATCAGTGAGGCCGCGGGGGACAGGGTGAACACTGAAGCTTTCTTT. This translates into CAISEAAGDRVNTEAFF.

In its sample, this clonotype was seen many times. The CDR3 nucleotides read TGTGCCAGCTCCCGCAGGCGGGAGCACTTTGACGAGCAGTACTTC. Protein product: CASSRRREHFDEQYF. This chain joins TRBV2 and TRBJ2-7; 7 bases line up with TRBD2. The CDR3 spans 15 residues. V shed 8 bases and J 5 bases; nucleotides not matched to a gene: 15. Germline values: CDR1 SNHLY, CDR2 FYNNEI.

This clonotype was detected ten times or more. The gene calls are TRBV4-1 and TRBJ2-1, with 12 bases identical to TRBD2. CDR1 and CDR2 from the germline V gene are MGHRA and YSYEKL. This CDR3 is built from 18 residues. The junction had 10 bases not matched to a gene; V was cut back by 0 bases and J by 7 bases. The DNA for the CDR3 is TGCGCCAGCAGCCAAGATCGGGTACTAGCGGGAGGTAAAAATGAGCAGTTCTTC. This codes for CASSQDRVLAGGKNEQFF.

This clonotype was recorded many times. This chain connects TRBV4-1 to TRBJ2-5; D unresolved. V was trimmed by 1 base and J by 1 base, leaving 7 bases between them. Germline V gene data show CDR1 as MGHRA and CDR2 as YSYEKL. This CDR3 has 14 amino acids. The CDR3 protein is CASSQVGSQETQYF. CDR3 bases: TGCGCCAGCAGCCAAGTTGGCAGCCAAGAGACCCAGTACTTC.

The gene calls are TRBV14 and TRBJ2-3, with TRBD2 identical over 10 bases. The CDR3 is 16 residues long. Germline CDR1 is SGHDN and CDR2 is FVKESK. V gave up 3 bases and J gave up 6 bases; unmatched junction bases: 9. The CDR3 DNA sequence: TGTGCCAGCAGCCACCTAGCGGGAGCGCAGACGGATACGCAGTATTTT. This gives the protein CASSHLAGAQTDTQYF.

This clonotype was detected ten times or more. The chain carries TRBV3-1 and TRBJ2-1; 10 bases are a match to TRBD1. Germline assignment: CDR1 LGHDT and CDR2 YNNKEL (reference sequence). J gave up 9 bases and V 4 bases, and 3 bases lay outside the gene matches. The CDR3 covers 13 residues. The CDR3 loop is CASSRGTGVEQFF. The CDR3 DNA sequence: TGTGCCAGCAGCCGCGGGACAGGGGTTGAGCAGTTCTTC.

This clonotype appeared many times. The rearrangement uses TRBV28 and TRBJ2-3; either TRBD1 or TRBD2 may fit D (5 bases each). This CDR3 spans 16 amino acids. V gave up 5 bases and J gave up 1 base, with 16 bases separating them. The germline CDR1 and CDR2 sequences are MDHEN and SYDVKM. CDR3 coding DNA: TGTGCCAGCAGTAACCGGGACGGGAAACGCACAGATACGCAGTATTTT. This sequence encodes CASSNRDGKRTDTQYF.

In this sample, this clonotype turned up many times. The chain is built from TRBV11-2 and TRBJ2-7, with a tentative D call TRBD2 (6 bases). CDR3 size: 13 residues. The V and J ends lost 5 bases and 7 bases respectively, with 15 bases between them. Germline CDR1 reads SGHAT; CDR2 reads FQNNGV. The CDR3 DNA sequence: TGTGCCAGCAGCGGGACTCCCAATTTGGAGCAGTACTTC. Translated, it gives CASSGTPNLEQYF.

The chain combines TRBV3-1 with TRBJ1-1; no definite D call. V lost 1 base to trimming and J lost 5 bases, with 8 bases between them. The germline V gene has CDR1 LGHDT and CDR2 YNNKEL (reference sequence). This CDR3 has 13 residues. CDR3 protein: CASSQVGVTEAFF. The CDR3 DNA reads as TGTGCCAGCAGCCAAGTTGGGGTGACTGAAGCTTTCTTT.

This clonotype was observed a handful of times. The rearrangement links TRBV19 to TRBJ1-4; 8 bases are shared with TRBD1. With 5 bases clipped from V and 4 bases from J, the junction kept 6 bases outside the gene matches. This CDR3 region has 15 residues. The germline CDR1 and CDR2 sequences are LNHDA and SQIVND (reference sequence). CDR3 amino acids: CASSPRQGNNEKLFF. CDR3 in DNA: TGTGCCAGTAGTCCAAGACAGGGGAATAATGAAAAACTGTTTTTT.

This clonotype was recorded many times. The rearrangement uses TRBV20-1 and TRBJ2-1; D gene unclear. This CDR3 has 14 residues. CDR1 is DFQATT, CDR2 SNEGSKA, per germline (reference sequence). V was pared by 2 bases and J by 0 bases, with 8 bases between. The DNA of the CDR3 is TGCAGTGCTAGACCGGGCAGCTCCTACAATGAGCAGTTCTTC. It codes for CSARPGSSYNEQFF.

This clonotype was seen many times. J is TRBJ1-5 and V is TRBV20-1; D uncertain. Germline V gives CDR1 DFQATT, CDR2 SNEGSKA (reference sequence). This CDR3 comprises 13 residues. V shed 1 base and J shed 0 bases, with 4 bases lying between them. CDR3 sequence: CSARADSNQPQHF. In nucleotides, the CDR3 is TGCAGTGCTAGAGCCGATAGCAATCAGCCCCAGCATTTT.

Many counts were recorded for this clonotype. V gene TRBV20-1 combines with J gene TRBJ2-5; D is undetermined. V gave up 3 bases and J gave up 6 bases, with 11 bases separating them. Germline-derived CDR1 and CDR2 are DFQATT and SNEGSKA (reference sequence). The CDR3 extends over 12 amino acids. CDR3 residues: CSASSGLKTQYF. The CDR3, as DNA: TGCAGTGCTAGTTCTGGGCTGAAGACCCAGTACTTC.

This clonotype was recorded many times. V gene TRBV7-9 combines with J gene TRBJ2-7; no clear D. Germline CDR1 is SEHNR and CDR2 is FQNEAQ (reference sequence). The CDR3 totals 13 residues. V lost 6 bases and J 6 bases, leaving 15 bases between the germline ends. The CDR3 DNA is TGTGCCAGCAGTCGAGATGTTTCTGGCGAGCAGTACTTC. Translating gives CASSRDVSGEQYF.

The chain joins TRBV19 to TRBJ2-1; D is ambiguous. This CDR3 is built from 14 residues. The V gene lost 5 bases and the J gene lost 2 bases, with 10 bases spanning the gap. Per the germline V gene, CDR1 is LNHDA and CDR2 is SQIVND (reference sequence). CDR3: CASSEVGAYNEQFF. CDR3 DNA: TGTGCCAGTAGTGAGGTGGGCGCCTACAATGAGCAGTTCTTC.

This clonotype was counted ten times or more. The genes are TRBV30 and TRBJ2-4; 9 bases are a match to TRBD1. Trimming at V came to 5 bases and at J to 4 bases, leaving 0 bases not matched to a gene. Per germline, CDR1 GTSNPN and CDR2 SVGIG (reference sequence). The length of the CDR3 is 12 residues. CDR3 coding DNA: TGTGCCTGGGGGACAGGGAAAAACATTCAGTACTTC. The encoded protein is CAWGTGKNIQYF.

The chain employs TRBV19 and TRBJ2-1; TRBD2 matches 10 bases. The CDR3 extends over 14 amino acids. The germline gives CDR1 LNHDA, CDR2 SQIVND (reference sequence). The V and J ends lost 10 bases and 10 bases, in that order; junction bases with no gene match: 13. The CDR3 sequence: CAIGEAGGPGEQFF. CDR3 in DNA: TGTGCCATCGGAGAAGCGGGAGGGCCTGGGGAGCAGTTCTTC.

The V call is TRBV10-3, the J call TRBJ2-2; D might be TRBD1 or TRBD2, each matching 5 bases. The CDR3 is made up of 15 amino acids. V lost 7 bases and J 2 bases, leaving 14 bases between the germline ends. Germline-derived CDR1 and CDR2 are ENHRY and SYGVKD. The CDR3 DNA sequence: TGTGCCATCAACCGAGGGGAGAGAAACACCGGGGAGCTGTTTTTT. It codes for CAINRGERNTGELFF.

The V call is TRBV19, the J call TRBJ1-1; 7 nucleotides agree with TRBD1. The CDR3 has 14 residues. V lost 1 base, J lost 4 bases, and 3 bases stayed unmatched. Per germline, CDR1 LNHDA and CDR2 SQIVND (reference sequence). CDR3 protein: CASSIGNRGTEAFF. CDR3 coding DNA: TGTGCCAGTAGTATAGGGAACAGGGGCACTGAAGCTTTCTTT.

This clonotype has a handful of counts. V usage is TRBV24-1 and J usage is TRBJ1-5; D possibly corresponds to TRBD1 (5 bases). V gave up 9 bases and J gave up 5 bases, with 13 bases separating them. The V gene's germline CDR1 is KGHDR and CDR2 SFDVKD. The CDR3 is 13 amino acids. The CDR3 is CATGGTVDQPQHF. For the CDR3, the DNA is TGTGCCACCGGGGGGACTGTTGATCAGCCCCAGCATTTT.

This clonotype has at least ten counts. The gene calls are TRBV5-1 and TRBJ2-1; D gene unclear. The V end was cut by 0 bases, the J end by 6 bases, with 7 bases between. Germline V gives CDR1 SGHRS, CDR2 YFSETQ. CDR3 length: 13 amino acids. The CDR3 loop is CASSLAGSNEQFF. For the CDR3, the DNA is TGCGCCAGCAGCTTGGCCGGGTCCAATGAGCAGTTCTTC.